Each of the 26 T cell receptor beta chains below was sequenced from the same sample in a study of blood T cell repertoires in COVID-19. Clones were read by immunoSEQ multiplex PCR, and TCRdb kept only the in-frame ones, dropping some. The table lists about 120,000 clones, 80% to 90% of them singletons. The sample was peripheral blood. Receptors were obtained from a man between 65 and 85 years old with active or convalescent COVID-19.

The chain recombines TRBV6-5 with TRBJ1-1; no clear D. V was cut by 10 bases and J by 1 base, with 13 bases left in between. This CDR3 spans 13 amino acids. The germline V gene encodes CDR1 MNHEY and CDR2 SVGAGI. CDR3 residues: CATRDTWNTEAFF. The CDR3 DNA is TGTGCCACCCGCGACACATGGAACACTGAAGCTTTCTTT.

The rearrangement joins TRBV12-5 to TRBJ2-1; 7 nucleotides match TRBD2. The V segment lost 6 bases and the J segment 4 bases; nucleotides outside the gene matches: 3. The V gene's germline CDR1 is LGHNT and CDR2 FRNRAP. The CDR3 consists of 13 residues. The CDR3 loop reads CASGSGGYNEQFF. Here the CDR3 DNA reads TGTGCTAGTGGCTCGGGGGGATACAATGAGCAGTTCTTC.

The V gene is TRBV5-4, the J gene TRBJ2-7, with D maybe TRBD2 (6 bases). Germline V gene lookup returns CDR1 SGHNT and CDR2 YYREEE (reference sequence). Trimming took 3 bases from V and 4 from J, leaving 17 bases between them. There are 15 residues in the CDR3. The CDR3, as DNA: TGTGCCAGCAGCTCAAGCGGGCAAGGGACGTACGAGCAGTACTTC. Its protein product is CASSSSGQGTYEQYF.

The table lists this clone with a count of one. The chain uses TRBV5-4 and TRBJ1-5; 9 positions agree with TRBD1. The CDR3 sequence is 17 residues long. Trimming cost V 0 bases and J 3 bases; bases outside gene matches: 7. Germline-derived CDR1 and CDR2 are SGHNT and YYREEE (reference sequence). CDR3 loop: CASSLGGGQGDNQPQHF. The CDR3 coding sequence is TGTGCCAGCAGCTTGGGGGGGGGACAGGGTGACAATCAGCCCCAGCATTTT.

The rearrangement links TRBV3-1 (or the pseudogene TRBV3-2) to TRBJ2-1; D remains unclear. V gave up 3 bases and J gave up 7 bases, with 10 bases separating them. The CDR3 has 13 residues. Germline-derived CDR1 and CDR2 are LGHDT and YNNKEL (reference sequence). The CDR3 sequence: CASSQGGRNEQFF. The CDR3 DNA reads TGTGCCAGCAGCCAGGGTGGGCGAAATGAGCAGTTCTTC.

This chain uses TRBV15 with TRBJ1-1; D is unclear. The CDR3 has 16 amino acids. The V end lost 4 bases, the J end lost 4 bases, and 19 bases lay between the germline ends. Looked up from germline, CDR1 is LNHNV and CDR2 is YYDKDF (reference sequence). The CDR3 DNA is TGTGCCACCAGCACCTTACTGACTCCTCTGAGCACTGAAGCTTTCTTT. Translation gives CATSTLLTPLSTEAFF.

This clone is a singleton in its sample. This chain connects TRBV28 to TRBJ1-6; no clear D gene. CDR3 length: 12 amino acids. The V and J ends lost 3 bases and 13 bases respectively, with 10 bases between them. Germline assignment: CDR1 MDHEN and CDR2 SYDVKM. This CDR3 reads CASSFKGSPLHF. In DNA, the CDR3 is TGTGCCAGCAGTTTCAAAGGGAGTCCCCTCCACTTT.

The CDR3 here is CASNRRVRETQYF. Written as DNA, the CDR3 is TGTGCCAGTAATCGCAGGGTCCGCGAGACCCAGTACTTC. J is TRBJ2-5 and V is TRBV19; possibly TRBD1 for D (5 bases). Germline V gene sequence: CDR1 LNHDA, CDR2 SQIVND (reference sequence). This CDR3 comprises 13 residues. The V end was cut by 7 bases, the J end by 5 bases, with 14 bases between. Drawing the rest from reference TRBV19 and TRBJ2-5, the complete variable domain is DGGITQSPKYLFRKEGQNVTLSCEQNLNHDAMYWYRQDPGQGLRLIYYSQIVNDFQKGDIAEGYSVSREKKESFPLTVTSAQKNPTAFYLCASNRRVRETQYFGPGTRLLVL.

The chain couples TRBV19 to TRBJ1-2; 7 bases agree with TRBD1. V dropped 5 bases and J dropped 2; count of bases not matched to a gene: 8. Germline V gene sequence: CDR1 LNHDA, CDR2 SQIVND (reference sequence). The CDR3 has 15 amino acids. DNA of the CDR3: TGTGCCAGTAGTTTCACAGGGGCGGCGAACTATGGCTACACCTTC. Translation gives CASSFTGAANYGYTF.

The V call is TRBV28, the J call TRBJ2-2, with D possibly matching TRBD1 (5 bases). V shed 2 bases and J shed 1 base, with 14 bases lying between them. This CDR3 region has 17 residues. Germline CDR1 is MDHEN and CDR2 is SYDVKM. CDR3 sequence (DNA): TGTGCCAGCAGTTTAATCTCCGGACACATGAACACCGGGGAGCTGTTTTTT. It yields the protein CASSLISGHMNTGELFF.

J is TRBJ1-2 and V is TRBV6-1, with D possibly matching TRBD1 (5 bases). Germline CDR1 is MNHNS and CDR2 is SASEGT. The CDR3 contains 13 residues. The V end lost 6 bases, the J end lost 1 base, and 9 bases lay between the germline ends. The CDR3 region is CASRRGSNYGYTF. The CDR3 nucleotides read TGTGCCAGCAGGCGGGGGAGTAACTATGGCTACACCTTC.

The chain carries TRBV19 and TRBJ2-1; perhaps TRBD2 as D (5 bases). The CDR3 is made up of 14 amino acids. Germline V gene data show CDR1 as LNHDA and CDR2 as SQIVND (reference sequence). The V and J ends lost 5 bases and 0 bases respectively, with 8 bases between them. The CDR3 loop reads CASSSGYSYNEQFF. The DNA of the CDR3 is TGTGCCAGTAGTTCGGGGTACTCCTACAATGAGCAGTTCTTC.

The CDR3 region has the DNA TGTGCCAGCAGCTTGATGGGCCCAACCTTAAGAGACACCATATATTTT. It yields the protein CASSLMGPTLRDTIYF. The chain carries TRBV5-4 and TRBJ1-3; D unresolved. Per germline, CDR1 SGHNT and CDR2 YYREEE (reference sequence). V lost 1 base and J lost 8, with 19 bases in between. The CDR3 runs to 16 residues.

This chain joins TRBV7-3 and TRBJ2-7; D not certain. V shed 3 bases and J shed 3 bases, with 9 bases lying between them. Germline assignment: CDR1 SGHTA and CDR2 FQGTGA. CDR3 length: 13 residues. CDR3: CASSLTNSYEQYF. CDR3 in DNA: TGTGCCAGCAGCTTGACGAACAGCTACGAGCAGTACTTC.

In its sample, this clone was seen once. V is TRBV30 and J is TRBJ1-6; TRBD1 might be the D (6 bases). The V gene's germline CDR1 is GTSNPN and CDR2 SVGIG (reference sequence). There are 14 residues in the CDR3. V lost 4 bases, J lost 6 bases, and 13 bases lay in between. The CDR3 nucleotides are TGTGCCTGGACCACCGGACAGCCTAATTCACCCCTCCACTTT. This translates into CAWTTGQPNSPLHF.

V and J are TRBV11-2 and TRBJ1-2; D uncertain. CDR3 length equals 13 residues. From germline, CDR1 is SGHAT and CDR2 FQNNGV. Trimming shortened V by 5 bases and J by 2 bases, and 9 bases separated the two germline ends. The CDR3 sequence: CASSRGLNYGYTF. The CDR3 DNA is TGTGCCAGCAGCCGTGGACTCAACTATGGCTACACCTTC.

J is TRBJ2-7 and V is TRBV28; 7 nucleotides align to TRBD1. Looked up from germline, CDR1 is MDHEN and CDR2 is SYDVKM. Trimming took 4 bases from V and 13 from J; bases not matched to a gene: 19. This CDR3 contains 15 residues. The CDR3 sequence is CASSSSSTGPSLDYF. The DNA of the CDR3 is TGTGCCAGCAGTTCCTCCTCGACAGGGCCCTCCCTTGATTACTTC.

This clone was seen a single time. V gene TRBV18 combines with J gene TRBJ2-6; D is unresolved. CDR1 KGHSH and CDR2 LQKENI come from the germline V gene. The V and J ends lost 6 bases and 1 base respectively, with 4 bases between them. CDR3 length equals 13 residues. The CDR3 sequence is CASSLSGANVLTF. The CDR3 DNA is TGTGCCAGCTCGCTATCTGGGGCCAACGTCCTGACTTTC.

The V call is TRBV19, the J call TRBJ1-4; 7 bases are a match to TRBD1. V shed 6 bases, J shed 9 bases, and the junction held 10 bases outside the gene matches. CDR3 length: 14 amino acids. Germline V gives CDR1 LNHDA, CDR2 SQIVND (reference sequence). The CDR3 DNA reads TGTGCCAGTAGGCCGACAGGGTTCATGAAAAAACTGTTTTTT. This gives the protein CASRPTGFMKKLFF.

The chain joins TRBV6-1 to TRBJ1-4; D unclear. Germline V CDR1 and CDR2: MNHNS, SASEGT. The CDR3 is made up of 15 amino acids. V lost 0 bases to trimming and J lost 6 bases, with 11 bases between them. CDR3 sequence reads: CASSEALQLYEKLFF. The CDR3 region has the DNA TGTGCCAGCAGTGAAGCGCTTCAACTGTATGAAAAACTGTTTTTT.

The V call is TRBV28, the J call TRBJ1-1, with D possibly TRBD1 on 5 matching bases. Deletions cut 5 bases from V and 11 bases from J, with 12 bases between. Germline V gene lookup returns CDR1 MDHEN and CDR2 SYDVKM. There are 11 residues in the CDR3. The CDR3 protein is CASSLGVSAFF. The DNA of the CDR3 is TGTGCCAGCAGTCTAGGGGTGTCCGCTTTCTTT. Full variable domain (rest looked up from reference TRBV28 and TRBJ1-1): DVKVTQSSRYLVKRTGEKVFLECVQDMDHENMFWYRQDPGLGLRLIYFSYDVKMKEKGDIPEGYSVSREKKERFSLILESASTNQTSMYLCASSLGVSAFFGQGTRLTVV.

The gene calls are TRBV2 and TRBJ1-2; D perhaps matches TRBD1 (5 bases). The CDR3 contains 15 residues. Germline V lookup: CDR1 SNHLY, CDR2 FYNNEI. V gave up 6 bases and J gave up 4 bases, with 18 bases separating them. CDR3 DNA sequence: TGTGCCAGCAGAGAGACCGGGGGAATCGGCTATGGCTACACCTTC. It specifies CASRETGGIGYGYTF.

The rearrangement uses TRBV11-2 and TRBJ2-1, with TRBD1 matching 8 bases. In germline, CDR1 is SGHAT, CDR2 FQNNGV. The CDR3 runs to 16 residues. After removal of 4 bases from V and 6 bases from J, the junction contained 11 bases not matched to a gene. The CDR3 DNA sequence: TGTGCCAGCAGCTCAGGGACAGGACCTCCCTCCAATGAGCAGTTCTTC. This gives the protein CASSSGTGPPSNEQFF.

The chain joins TRBV5-3 to TRBJ2-3; 10 positions match TRBD2. TRBV5-3 has ORF status, its function being uncertain. J lost 1 base, V lost 6 bases, and 11 bases had no gene match. The CDR3 covers 17 residues. CDR3 nucleotides: TGTGCCAGAACCGAGGTCAGGACTAGCGGATGCACAGATACGCAGTATTTT. Protein product: CARTEVRTSGCTDTQYF.

V usage is TRBV10-1 and J usage is TRBJ2-2; TRBD2 might be the D (5 bases). The germline V gene encodes CDR1 WNHNN and CDR2 SYGVQD (reference sequence). This CDR3 has 15 amino acids. Trimming pared 3 bases from V and 5 bases from J, leaving 13 bases between. The DNA of the CDR3 is TGCGCCAGCAGTGACGAGGGCGCCGGGACCGGGGAGCTGTTTTTT. The encoded protein is CASSDEGAGTGELFF.

The chain uses TRBV5-1 and TRBJ1-4; D remains ambiguous. V shed 2 bases and J shed 4 bases, with 9 bases lying between them. Germline assignment: CDR1 SGHRS and CDR2 YFSETQ. The CDR3 has 14 residues. The CDR3 protein is CASSLRGNNEKLFF. The CDR3 DNA sequence: TGCGCCAGCAGCTTACGGGGTAATAATGAAAAACTGTTTTTT.